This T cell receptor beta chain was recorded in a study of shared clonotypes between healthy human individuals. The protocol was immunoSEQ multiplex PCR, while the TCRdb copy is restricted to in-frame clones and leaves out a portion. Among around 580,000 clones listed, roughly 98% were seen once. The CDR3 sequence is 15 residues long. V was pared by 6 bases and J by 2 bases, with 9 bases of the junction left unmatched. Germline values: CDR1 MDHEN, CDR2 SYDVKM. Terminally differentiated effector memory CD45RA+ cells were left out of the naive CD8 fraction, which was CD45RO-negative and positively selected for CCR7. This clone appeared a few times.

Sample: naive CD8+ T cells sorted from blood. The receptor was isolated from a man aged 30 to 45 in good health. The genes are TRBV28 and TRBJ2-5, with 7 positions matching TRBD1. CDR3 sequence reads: CASSLWGTEQETQYF. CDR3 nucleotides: TGTGCCAGCAGCCTATGGGGGACAGAACAAGAGACCCAGTACTTC.